This T cell receptor (beta chain) was documented in a study of OX40 agonist ivuxolimab in advanced cancers. Sequenced by immunoSEQ multiplex PCR; TCRdb stores in-frame clones only, minus some. The data hold about 91,000 clones, with around four fifths observed a single time. The specimen comprised CD4+ or CD8+ T cells sorted from blood, sampled in a trial of the OX40 agonist ivuxolimab. This TCR came from an adult with an advanced solid tumor such as melanoma, head and neck, liver or kidney cancer.

This CDR3 is CASSLRGVMSGELFF. DNA for the CDR3: TGTGCCAGCAGCTTAAGGGGGGTAATGTCCGGGGAGCTGTTTTTT. This chain links TRBV7-3 with TRBJ2-2, with TRBD2 as a possible D gene (6 bases). Deletions cut 1 base from V and 6 bases from J, with 12 bases between. Germline loops: CDR1 SGHTA, CDR2 FQGTGA. The CDR3 loop spans 15 amino acids.